A single sample gave rise to the 14 T cell receptor beta chains below, sequenced in a study of blood T cells in healthy people across ages. A second PCR of roughly 7 to 11 cycles used a sample-barcoded 5' primer and a J-beta primer mix. TCRdb analysed the 5' RACE reads with MiXCR anew, one entry per CDR3 protein. This table has about 1,600,000 distinct CDR3 sequences, around 39% appearing once. Specimen: blood. The source of these receptors is a woman aged 18-29 years in good health.

Comments on this clonotype: The germline gene is not matched at one end of the junction; a read error may be the cause. The V call is TRBV5-1, the J call TRBJ1-2, with D possibly matching TRBD1 (5 bases). Germline V gene data show CDR1 as SGHRS and CDR2 as YFSETQ. This CDR3 comprises 15 residues. This CDR3 is CACSLEDRGLYGYTF. CDR3 nucleotides: TGCGCCTGCAGCTTGGAAGACCGGGGGTTGTATGGCTACACCTTC. The full variable domain, completed using reference TRBV5-1 and TRBJ1-2, is KAGVTQTPRYLIKTRGQQVTLSCSPISGHRSVSWYQQTPGQGLQFLFEYFSETQRNKGNFPGRFSGRQFSNSRSEMNVSTLELGDSALYLCACSLEDRGLYGYTFGSGTRLTVV.

This clonotype has more than one count but fewer than ten. The V and J genes are TRBV7-8 and TRBJ2-3; 15 bases match TRBD2. Germline trimming cut 0 bases from V and 6 bases from J; bases unmatched to any gene: 1. Germline CDR1 and CDR2: SGHVS and FQNEAQ. The CDR3 covers 16 residues. The CDR3 protein is CASSLAGTSGGDTQYF. CDR3 DNA: TGTGCCAGCAGCTTAGCCGGGACTAGCGGGGGGGATACGCAGTATTTT.

V is TRBV5-1 and J is TRBJ2-1; 8 bases line up with TRBD2. V was pared by 0 bases and J by 10 bases, with 12 bases of the junction left unmatched. CDR3 size: 16 residues. Germline CDR1 and CDR2: SGHRS and YFSETQ. The CDR3 region is CASSLVGGSGATEQFF. In DNA, the CDR3 is TGCGCCAGCAGCTTGGTCGGGGGTAGCGGGGCAACCGAGCAGTTCTTC.

This clonotype was recorded a few times. The chain couples TRBV10-3 to TRBJ2-7; TRBD1 matches at 9 bases. This CDR3 has 14 amino acids. After removal of 5 bases from V and 4 bases from J, the junction contained 6 bases not matched to a gene. Germline V gene data show CDR1 as ENHRY and CDR2 as SYGVKD. The CDR3 here is CAISRPGQGYEQYF. CDR3 DNA: TGTGCCATCAGTCGACCGGGACAGGGTTACGAGCAGTACTTC.

The chain uses TRBV6-5 and TRBJ1-1; D ambiguous. This CDR3 is built from 14 residues. Germline V gene lookup returns CDR1 MNHEY and CDR2 SVGAGI. The V end lost 2 bases, the J end lost 3 bases, and 10 bases lay between the germline ends. In nucleotides, the CDR3 is TGTGCCAGCAGTTACACGGTAACGTACACTGAAGCTTTCTTT. Encoded protein: CASSYTVTYTEAFF.

The rearrangement links TRBV20-1 to TRBJ2-3; either TRBD1 or TRBD2 may fit D (5 bases each). Trimming took 6 bases from V and 1 from J, leaving 14 bases between them. Germline V lookup: CDR1 DFQATT, CDR2 SNEGSKA (reference sequence). The CDR3 consists of 14 residues. The CDR3 here is CSAPPGARTDTQYF. The CDR3 nucleotides are TGCAGTGCCCCTCCCGGGGCCCGCACAGATACGCAGTATTTT.

This sequence joins TRBV20-1 and TRBJ2-3; perhaps TRBD2 as D (5 bases). The germline CDR1 and CDR2 sequences are DFQATT and SNEGSKA (reference sequence). With 7 bases removed from V and 8 bases from J, the gap between germline ends came to 25 bases. The CDR3 contains 15 residues. The CDR3 bases are TGCAGTGGCGAGACGGGCGGAGCCCTCGCGGGTACGCAGTATTTT. This translates into CSGETGGALAGTQYF.

This clonotype was picked up a small number of times. The chain has TRBV7-2 and TRBJ1-1, with D possibly matching TRBD1 (5 bases). This CDR3 comprises 14 residues. V was pared by 1 base and J by 4 bases, with 10 bases between. Germline V gene sequence: CDR1 SGHTA, CDR2 FQGNSA. CDR3 DNA: TGTGCCAGCAGCTTAGAGCGGGGGATCACTGAAGCTTTCTTT. It translates to CASSLERGITEAFF. Combining the CDR3 with reference TRBV7-2 and TRBJ1-1 gives the whole variable domain GAGVSQSPSNKVTEKGKDVELRCDPISGHTALYWYRQSLGQGLEFLIYFQGNSAPDKSGLPSDRFSAERTGGSVSTLTIQRTQQEDSAVYLCASSLERGITEAFFGQGTRLTVV.

This clonotype was detected a few times. V is TRBV20-1 and J is TRBJ2-4, with D perhaps TRBD1 (5 bases). The CDR3 contains 13 residues. Per the germline V gene, CDR1 is DFQATT and CDR2 is SNEGSKA (reference sequence). The V end lost 2 bases, the J end lost 3 bases, and 8 bases lay between the germline ends. The CDR3 coding sequence is TGCAGTGCTAGAATAGGGGTCAAAAACATTCAGTACTTC. Its protein is CSARIGVKNIQYF.

The J gene is TRBJ2-5, the V gene TRBV28, with D perhaps matching TRBD2 (6 bases). The V and J ends lost 8 bases and 2 bases respectively, with 12 bases between them. The CDR3 is 13 residues long. In germline, CDR1 is MDHEN, CDR2 SYDVKM. CDR3 in DNA: TGTGCCAGCCTTTTCCGGGGGCAAGAGACCCAGTACTTC. This encodes CASLFRGQETQYF.

The CDR3 DNA sequence: TGCGCCAGCAGCTTGAGGTCAGGGGGTCACGAGCAGTACTTC. This translates into CASSLRSGGHEQYF. The chain has TRBV5-1 and TRBJ2-7; 7 nucleotides match TRBD1. The trim removed 1 base at V and 5 bases at J, leaving 6 bases unmatched. The CDR3 runs 14 residues. Germline V gene lookup returns CDR1 SGHRS and CDR2 YFSETQ.

The chain employs TRBV24-1 and TRBJ1-2, with D possibly being TRBD1 (6 bases). CDR1 is KGHDR, CDR2 SFDVKD, per germline. The length of the CDR3 is 17 residues. Trimming stripped 4 bases from V and 4 bases from J, with 21 bases between. The CDR3 sequence is CATSDPYGGQALYGYTF. In DNA form, the CDR3 reads TGTGCCACCAGTGACCCTTATGGGGGACAAGCCCTCTATGGCTACACCTTC.

This clonotype was seen ten or more times. The junction and the germline gene differ at one end; a read error may be behind it. The chain is built from TRBV7-9 and TRBJ1-5; weak D call: TRBD1 (6 bases). Per the germline V gene, CDR1 is SEHNR and CDR2 is FQNEAQ (reference sequence). CDR3 length: 14 residues. The CDR3 spells CASSSGQPNQPQHF. The CDR3 DNA sequence: TGCGCCAGCAGCTCGGGACAACCAAATCAGCCCCAGCATTTT.

Only one count was recorded for this clonotype. A read error may account for a junction end that differs from germline. V gene TRBV28 combines with J gene TRBJ1-5; no firm D call. The germline V gene encodes CDR1 MDHEN and CDR2 SYDVKM. The length of the CDR3 is 12 residues. The CDR3 sequence is CATVLSSQPQHF. CDR3 bases: TGTGCCACGGTTTTGAGCAGTCAGCCCCAGCATTTT.